The clone carrying this T cell receptor (beta chain) was detected many times. The antigen is unknown. The source material, RNA transcripts, was used to amplify TCR beta CDR3 regions. Primed by the HTBI set, a first-round RT-PCR was run on the TCR CDR3. TCRdb independently ran MiXCR on the multiplex PCR reads; one entry per CDR3 protein. The data show 450,000 to 650,000 distinct CDR3 sequences, around 20% seen once. This sample stems from a study of T cells in Graves' hyperthyroidism and ophthalmopathy. Study-level results: Most clonotypes expanded in thyroid above 0.001 were likewise present in blood. Ophthalmopathy, as predicted by the model, came a median roughly 6.5 months after the prediction.

The CDR3 runs 12 residues. The V end lost 4 bases, the J end lost 12 bases, and 16 bases lay between the germline ends. Germline-derived CDR1 and CDR2 are SEHNR and FQNEAQ (reference sequence). The specimen sequenced was blood. The TCR originated in a man between 18 and 35 years old with Graves' hyperthyroidism. The chain is built from TRBV7-9 and TRBJ2-7; D is ambiguous. This CDR3 is CASSSTPPRWYF. For the CDR3, the DNA is TGTGCCAGCAGCTCGACACCGCCCCGTTGGTACTTC.